A selection of T cell receptor beta chains follows, all from one sample in a study of T cells in Graves' hyperthyroidism and ophthalmopathy. TCRdb re-derived calls from the multiplex PCR reads in MiXCR, one entry per CDR3 protein. The repertoire holds some 370,000 distinct CDR3 sequences, with roughly a sixth as singletons. The specimen sequenced was blood. All receptors come from a woman in her twenties or thirties with Graves' hyperthyroidism that later progressed to Graves' ophthalmopathy. The CDR3 runs from the conserved cysteine through the conserved F or W. D genes are given only for firm matches. Some rows have no size entry. The others give once, few or many, or a class for an expanded clone.

j_call,d_call,clone_size,v_call,cdr3_length,cdr3_aa,cdr3_nt
TRBJ1-2,NA,few,TRBV18,16,CASSLNPGRQTYGYTF,TGTGCCAGCTCACTTAACCCCGGTAGGCAGACCTATGGCTACACCTTC
TRBJ1-1,TRBD1,many,TRBV12-3/TRBV12-4,15,CASRTGQHMNTEAFF,TGTGCCAGCAGAACGGGACAGCACATGAACACTGAAGCTTTCTTT
TRBJ2-5,TRBD2,NA,TRBV27,13,CASRAGGAETQYF,TGTGCCAGCAGAGCGGGAGGGGCAGAGACCCAGTACTTC
TRBJ2-1,TRBD1,many,TRBV6-1,16,CASSTDRRTPYNEQFF,TGTGCCAGCAGTACGGACAGGAGAACACCCTACAATGAGCAGTTCTTC
TRBJ1-1,NA,NA,TRBV5-1,13,CASSFEGLLGAFF,TGCGCCAGCAGCTTTGAAGGCTTGCTGGGGGCTTTCTTT
TRBJ1-1,NA,NA,TRBV25-1,15,CASRAGGLVVTEAFF,TGTGCCAGCAGGGCAGGAGGGTTGGTTGTCACTGAAGCTTTCTTT
TRBJ2-3,TRBD1,NA,TRBV10-2,14,CASIGTGGEDTQYF,TGCGCCAGCATTGGGACAGGCGGCGAGGATACGCAGTATTTT
TRBJ1-2,TRBD1,NA,TRBV18,15,CASSPGTGSVGGYTF,TGTGCCAGCTCACCAGGGACAGGATCAGTCGGGGGCTACACCTTC
TRBJ1-5,TRBD1,NA,TRBV11-3,18,CASSSDRGPWVGNQPQHF,TGTGCCAGCAGCTCGGACAGGGGACCTTGGGTAGGCAATCAGCCCCAGCATTTT
TRBJ2-1,TRBD2,many,TRBV5-4,14,CASSAGLESPEQFF,TGTGCCAGCAGCGCGGGACTAGAGTCCCCTGAGCAGTTCTTC
TRBJ2-5,TRBD1,many,TRBV11-2,14,CASSRDREGETQYF,TGTGCCAGCAGCCGGGACAGGGAAGGAGAGACCCAGTACTTC
TRBJ1-2,NA,NA,TRBV10-3,13,CAISEVGDYGYTF,TGTGCCATCAGTGAGGTGGGGGACTATGGCTACACCTTC
TRBJ2-1,TRBD2,many,TRBV20-1,14,CSASTSGIVNEQFF,TGCAGTGCTAGTACTAGCGGGATAGTCAATGAGCAGTTCTTC
TRBJ1-2,NA,many,TRBV5-1,18,CASSLGFRGGSANYGYTF,TGCGCCAGCAGCTTGGGCTTTAGGGGAGGGTCCGCAAACTATGGCTACACCTTC
TRBJ1-5,NA,NA,TRBV12-3/TRBV12-4,14,CASSYYQGNQPQHF,TGTGCCAGCAGCTACTACCAGGGCAATCAGCCCCAGCATTTT
TRBJ1-1,TRBD1,many,TRBV12-3/TRBV12-4,15,CASSFNRGKNTEAFF,TGTGCCAGCAGTTTCAACAGGGGAAAGAACACTGAAGCTTTCTTT
TRBJ2-3,NA,many,TRBV3-1,16,CASSQEVTEGTDTQYF,TGTGCCAGCAGCCAAGAAGTTACAGAGGGGACAGATACGCAGTATTTT
TRBJ1-4,NA,many,TRBV28,15,CASIARGGRNEKLFF,TGTGCCAGCATCGCCCGGGGAGGTCGGAATGAAAAACTGTTTTTT
TRBJ2-7,NA,many,TRBV28,13,CASSSGIYYEQYF,TGTGCCAGCAGTTCAGGGATCTACTACGAGCAGTACTTC
TRBJ2-5,NA,NA,TRBV4-2,13,CASSPGPQKTQYF,TGTGCCAGCAGCCCCGGACCTCAGAAGACCCAGTACTTC
TRBJ2-1,TRBD2,many,TRBV3-1,16,CASSAWTSGNYNEQFF,TGTGCCAGCAGCGCCTGGACTAGCGGGAATTACAATGAGCAGTTCTTC
TRBJ1-3,TRBD1,few,TRBV4-1,16,CASSQDPGQGAKDRYF,TGCGCCAGCAGCCAAGATCCTGGACAGGGGGCGAAGGATCGATATTTT
TRBJ2-3,NA,many,TRBV28,13,CASSPPAPDTQYF,TGTGCCAGCAGTCCCCCGGCGCCGGATACGCAGTATTTT
TRBJ1-4,NA,NA,TRBV7-2,16,CASSDFGTSTNEKLFF,TGTGCCAGCAGTGACTTCGGGACTTCAACTAATGAAAAACTGTTTTTT
TRBJ2-2,NA,few,TRBV5-1,14,CASSLGQFTGELFF,TGCGCCAGCAGCTTGGGACAGTTCACCGGGGAGCTGTTTTTT
TRBJ1-5,NA,NA,TRBV5-1,15,CASSPEPVSNQPQHF,TGCGCCAGCAGTCCAGAGCCTGTAAGCAATCAGCCCCAGCATTTT
TRBJ1-3,NA,many,TRBV7-2,13,CASSWSSGNTIYF,TGTGCCAGCAGCTGGTCTTCTGGAAACACCATATATTTT
TRBJ2-7,NA,NA,TRBV5-1,14,CASKIGAGPYEQYF,TGCGCCAGCAAAATCGGAGCGGGCCCCTACGAGCAGTACTTC
TRBJ1-2,TRBD1,few,TRBV6-1,15,CASSVTTGVDYGYTF,TGTGCCAGCAGTGTGACTACAGGGGTGGACTATGGCTACACCTTC
TRBJ2-7,NA,many,TRBV6-1,14,CASSYTRFPYERYF,TGTGCCAGCAGTTATACCAGGTTCCCCTACGAGCGGTACTTC
TRBJ2-3,NA,many,TRBV27,14,CASQASRVSDTQYF,TGTGCCAGCCAGGCTAGCCGAGTGTCCGATACGCAGTATTTT
TRBJ2-2,NA,NA,TRBV11-2,17,CASSPGRGQRNTGELFF,TGTGCCAGCAGCCCTGGCCGGGGCCAGCGGAACACCGGGGAGCTGTTTTTT
TRBJ1-3,TRBD1,NA,TRBV29-1,14,CSVFVRGAGNTIYF,TGCAGCGTTTTCGTCAGGGGGGCTGGAAACACCATATATTTT
TRBJ1-5,NA,many,TRBV2,13,CASSWDNNQPQHF,TGTGCCAGCAGCTGGGACAACAATCAGCCCCAGCATTTT
TRBJ2-4,NA,many,TRBV5-1,17,CASSLEGYSLAKNIQYF,TGCGCCAGCAGCTTGGAAGGTTACAGTTTAGCCAAAAACATTCAGTACTTC